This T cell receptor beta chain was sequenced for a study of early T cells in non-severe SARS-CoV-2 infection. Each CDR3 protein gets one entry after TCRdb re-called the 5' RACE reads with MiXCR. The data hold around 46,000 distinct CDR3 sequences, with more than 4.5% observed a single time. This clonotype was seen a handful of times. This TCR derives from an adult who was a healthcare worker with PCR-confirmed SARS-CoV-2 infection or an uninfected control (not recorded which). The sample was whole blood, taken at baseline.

CDR3 bases: TGTGCCAGCAGTAGCGAAGGGCCTTACAATGAGCAGTTCTTC. Amino acid sequence: CASSSEGPYNEQFF. The rearrangement joins TRBV6-6 to TRBJ2-1; D unclear. The V and J ends lost 5 bases and 4 bases respectively, with 12 bases between them. This CDR3 is built from 14 residues. The germline gives CDR1 MNHNY, CDR2 SVGAGI (reference sequence).